Listed here are 23 T cell receptor beta chains from one sample, sequenced in a study of shared clonotypes between healthy human individuals. Some clones are missing from TCRdb's copy, which holds only in-frame ones; the method was immunoSEQ multiplex PCR. Of millions of clones detected, 85% to 95% appear once; the ten largest clones hold 0.1% to 0.15%. The sequencing sample was made of naive CD4+ T cells sorted from blood. As for subset: CD45RA+ positively selected. These receptor sequences come from a man aged 18 to 29 in good health.

The chain links TRBV5-7 to TRBJ2-1; D possibly corresponds to TRBD1 (6 bases). TRBV5-7 is marked as an open reading frame, function uncertain. This CDR3 region has 13 residues. With 9 bases removed from V and 9 bases from J, the gap between germline ends came to 19 bases. The CDR3 region is CATPGDPWCEQFF. The CDR3 DNA reads TGTGCCACCCCAGGGGATCCGTGGTGTGAGCAGTTCTTC.

This chain uses TRBV13 with TRBJ1-1; D is unclear. V lost 0 bases and J 0 bases, leaving 11 bases between the germline ends. The CDR3 has 16 residues. CDR1 and CDR2 from the germline V gene are PRHDT and FYEKMQ (reference sequence). CDR3 nucleotides: TGTGCCAGCAGCTTAGGCGGACGGAGAATGAACACTGAAGCTTTCTTT. This gives the protein CASSLGGRRMNTEAFF.

This sequence joins TRBV6-5 and TRBJ2-1, with 8 nucleotides matching TRBD2. Germline V gene lookup returns CDR1 MNHEY and CDR2 SVGAGI. With 7 bases clipped from V and 12 bases from J, the junction kept 11 bases outside the gene matches. The CDR3 is made up of 13 amino acids. In DNA, the CDR3 is TGTGCCAGCACCAACCCAGGACTAGCTTCGCAGTTCTTC. It codes for CASTNPGLASQFF.

This chain links TRBV9 with TRBJ1-2, with 9 positions matching TRBD1. This CDR3 is 14 amino acids long. V gave up 8 bases and J gave up 4 bases; unmatched junction bases: 9. CDR1 and CDR2 from the germline V gene are SGDLS and YYNGEE. CDR3 nucleotides: TGTGCCAGTTCATCCGGGACAGGGAGCTATGGCTACACCTTC. As protein: CASSSGTGSYGYTF.

V gene TRBV30 combines with J gene TRBJ2-7; 8 nucleotides line up with TRBD2. Germline-derived CDR1 and CDR2 are GTSNPN and SVGIG (reference sequence). The CDR3 sequence is 16 residues long. V lost 3 bases, J lost 0 bases, and 10 bases stayed unmatched. DNA of the CDR3: TGTGCCTGGAGCCCCTATCGGGGGGGATACTCCTACGAGCAGTACTTC. This encodes CAWSPYRGGYSYEQYF.

The V call is TRBV30, the J call TRBJ2-1; the D is unclear. The CDR3 runs to 15 residues. CDR1 GTSNPN and CDR2 SVGIG come from the germline V gene (reference sequence). Trimming stripped 0 bases from V and 0 bases from J, with 9 bases between. The CDR3, as DNA: TGTGCCTGGAGTGTACGCCATGGCTCCTACAATGAGCAGTTCTTC. Translated: CAWSVRHGSYNEQFF.

The genes are TRBV12-5 and TRBJ2-7; TRBD1 matches 8 bases. The CDR3 totals 14 residues. V lost 6 bases and J lost 2; bases outside the gene matches: 6. Per the germline V gene, CDR1 is LGHNT and CDR2 is FRNRAP. The CDR3 sequence is CASGAGTGAYEQYF. CDR3 nucleotides: TGTGCTAGTGGGGCCGGGACAGGAGCCTACGAGCAGTACTTC. Full variable domain (remainder filled in from reference TRBV12-5 and TRBJ2-7): DARVTQTPRHKVTEMGQEVTMRCQPILGHNTVFWYRQTMMQGLELLAYFRNRAPLDDSGMPKDRFSAEMPDATLATLKIQPSEPRDSAVYFCASGAGTGAYEQYFGPGTRLTVT.

This rearrangement joins TRBV4-1 to TRBJ2-3; the match to TRBD2 covers 9 bases. This CDR3 contains 16 residues. Looked up from germline, CDR1 is MGHRA and CDR2 is YSYEKL. V lost 4 bases and J lost 3; bases outside the gene matches: 8. This chain's CDR3 is CASSRTPGLATDTQYF. For the CDR3, the DNA is TGCGCCAGCAGCCGTACACCGGGACTAGCAACAGATACGCAGTATTTT.

V usage is TRBV6-1 and J usage is TRBJ2-1; 8 bases match TRBD1. CDR3 length equals 12 residues. V gave up 10 bases and J gave up 4 bases; unmatched junction bases: 3. From germline, CDR1 is MNHNS and CDR2 SASEGT. The CDR3 spells CAIGQGYNEQFF. CDR3 DNA: TGTGCCATAGGACAGGGTTACAATGAGCAGTTCTTC.

J is TRBJ2-1 and V is TRBV7-8; a possible D gene is TRBD1 (5 bases). V shed 4 bases and J shed 5 bases, with 18 bases lying between them. CDR3 length equals 16 residues. CDR1 and CDR2 from the germline V gene are SGHVS and FQNEAQ. CDR3 loop: CASSSHRGIGNNEQFF. The DNA for the CDR3 is TGTGCCAGCAGCTCGCATAGGGGTATCGGAAACAATGAGCAGTTCTTC.

The rearrangement links TRBV7-2 to TRBJ2-3; the D gene is possibly TRBD2 (5 bases). The CDR3 spans 12 residues. Trimming removed 5 bases at V and 4 bases at J, with 7 bases between. CDR1 is SGHTA, CDR2 FQGNSA, per germline. CDR3 DNA sequence: TGTGCCAGCAGCATTAGCGCAGATACGCAGTATTTT. Translated, it gives CASSISADTQYF. The full variable domain, rest sourced from reference TRBV7-2 and TRBJ2-3, is GAGVSQSPSNKVTEKGKDVELRCDPISGHTALYWYRQSLGQGLEFLIYFQGNSAPDKSGLPSDRFSAERTGGSVSTLTIQRTQQEDSAVYLCASSISADTQYFGPGTRLTVL.

The rearrangement links TRBV30 to TRBJ1-6, with D perhaps TRBD1 (5 bases). In germline, CDR1 is GTSNPN, CDR2 SVGIG (reference sequence). The CDR3 consists of 17 residues. Deletions cut 0 bases from V and 7 bases from J, with 19 bases between. CDR3 region: CAWSVARGYGANSPLHF. For the CDR3, the DNA is TGTGCCTGGAGTGTAGCCCGAGGTTACGGGGCAAATTCACCCCTCCACTTT. Full variable domain (missing parts from reference TRBV30 and TRBJ1-6): SQTIHQWPATLVQPVGSPLSLECTVEGTSNPNLYWYRQAAGRGLQLLFYSVGIGQISSEVPQNLSASRPQDRQFILSSKKLLLSDSGFYLCAWSVARGYGANSPLHFGNGTRLTVT.

V gene TRBV7-9 combines with J gene TRBJ1-1; no reliable D call. Germline V gene sequence: CDR1 SEHNR, CDR2 FQNEAQ (reference sequence). The CDR3 spans 15 residues. With 5 bases removed from V and 4 bases from J, the gap between germline ends came to 17 bases. Written as DNA, the CDR3 is TGTGCCAGCAGCCTTTCTGTACCGGAGGCCACTGAAGCTTTCTTT. The encoded protein is CASSLSVPEATEAFF.

The V call is TRBV11-2, the J call TRBJ2-1, with 11 positions matching TRBD2. The CDR3 covers 15 residues. From germline, CDR1 is SGHAT and CDR2 FQNNGV. V shed 8 bases and J 3 bases; nucleotides not matched to a gene: 6. In DNA, the CDR3 is TGTGCCAGCCGATTACTAGCGGGAGACTACAATGAGCAGTTCTTC. It encodes CASRLLAGDYNEQFF.

This sequence joins TRBV2 and TRBJ2-7, with D possibly matching TRBD2 (6 bases). This CDR3 comprises 13 residues. Deletions cut 2 bases from V and 4 bases from J, with 9 bases between. The germline V gene has CDR1 SNHLY and CDR2 FYNNEI. The CDR3 DNA is TGTGCCAGCAGTGAACGGGGGTGGTACGAGCAGTACTTC. Its translation is CASSERGWYEQYF.

The sample holds one count of this clone. CDR3 DNA sequence: TGTGCCAGCAGCTTATTACGCGGGACCGAGCAGTACTTC. This gives the protein CASSLLRGTEQYF. The rearrangement joins TRBV7-2 to TRBJ2-7, with a weak D call TRBD2 (6 bases). Germline CDR1 is SGHTA and CDR2 is FQGNSA. The CDR3 runs 13 residues. Trimming took 2 bases from V and 6 from J, leaving 11 bases between them.

In regard to this clone: A read error may produce the germline difference seen at one junction end. This chain links TRBV7-7 with TRBJ2-2, with D perhaps matching TRBD1 (6 bases). This CDR3 region has 15 residues. The germline V gene has CDR1 SSHAT and CDR2 FNYEAQ (reference sequence). CDR3 sequence (DNA): TGTGCTAGCAGCTTAGTACAGGGAAGCACCGGGGAGCTGTTTTTT. Amino acid sequence: CASSLVQGSTGELFF.

The chain couples TRBV9 to TRBJ2-1, with D unclear. Trimming stripped 4 bases from V and 10 bases from J, with 12 bases between. There are 12 residues in the CDR3. The germline V gene encodes CDR1 SGDLS and CDR2 YYNGEE. As DNA, the CDR3 is TGTGCCAGCAGCCCAGAGCTAGGCGAGCAGTTCTTC. Translation gives CASSPELGEQFF.

The genes are TRBV11-2 and TRBJ1-3, with 7 bases matching TRBD1. Trimming removed 5 bases from V and 0 bases from J; junction bases left unmatched: 7. Germline CDR1 reads SGHAT; CDR2 reads FQNNGV. CDR3 length: 16 residues. CDR3 sequence (DNA): TGTGCCAGCAGCGCCGGACAGGCAGCCTCTGGAAACACCATATATTTT. This translates into CASSAGQAASGNTIYF.

This chain's CDR3 is CASSSGSRETQYF. As DNA, the CDR3 is TGTGCCAGCAGCTCCGGGTCACGGGAGACCCAGTACTTC. This chain joins TRBV7-2 and TRBJ2-5; D uncertain. CDR1 and CDR2 from the germline V gene are SGHTA and FQGNSA. The CDR3 loop spans 13 amino acids. The V and J ends lost 4 bases and 5 bases respectively, with 11 bases between them.

The chain combines TRBV6-5 with TRBJ2-4; D not certain. Trimming took off 5 bases at V and 8 bases at J, with 19 bases between the two ends. The germline gives CDR1 MNHEY, CDR2 SVGAGI. The length of the CDR3 is 15 residues. The CDR3: CASSKGRSHWDIQYF. The DNA of the CDR3 is TGTGCCAGCAGTAAAGGACGGTCCCACTGGGACATTCAGTACTTC.

The chain joins TRBV21-1 to TRBJ2-3; the table gives TRBD1 as D, unverified against the DNA. TRBV21-1 is a listed pseudogene. The CDR3 is made up of 15 amino acids. The CDR3 reads CASSQEDRVADTQYF. The CDR3 DNA follows: TGTGCCAGCAGCCAAGAGGACAGGGTGGCAGATACGCAGTATTTT.

The DNA of the CDR3 is TGTGCCACCTTAAACGGGGGGCTTGAAGATACGCAGTATTTT. It codes for CATLNGGLEDTQYF. V and J are TRBV15 and TRBJ2-3, with a weak D call TRBD2 (7 bases). This CDR3 is built from 14 residues. Germline V CDR1 and CDR2: LNHNV, YYDKDF (reference sequence). Trimming removed 8 bases at V and 5 bases at J, with 17 bases between.